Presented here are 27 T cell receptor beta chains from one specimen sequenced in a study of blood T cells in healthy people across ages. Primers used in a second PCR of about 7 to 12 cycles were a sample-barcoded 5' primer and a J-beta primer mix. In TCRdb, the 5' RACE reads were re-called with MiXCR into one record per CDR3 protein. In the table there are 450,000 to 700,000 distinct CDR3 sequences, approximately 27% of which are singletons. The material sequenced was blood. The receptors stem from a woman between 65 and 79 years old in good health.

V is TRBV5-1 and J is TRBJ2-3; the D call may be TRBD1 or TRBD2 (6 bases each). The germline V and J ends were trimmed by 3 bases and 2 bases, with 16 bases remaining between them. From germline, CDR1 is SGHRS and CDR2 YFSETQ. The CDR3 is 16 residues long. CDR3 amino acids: CASSSGGSTPTDTQYF. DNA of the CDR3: TGCGCCAGCAGCTCCGGGGGCTCAACCCCCACAGATACGCAGTATTTT.

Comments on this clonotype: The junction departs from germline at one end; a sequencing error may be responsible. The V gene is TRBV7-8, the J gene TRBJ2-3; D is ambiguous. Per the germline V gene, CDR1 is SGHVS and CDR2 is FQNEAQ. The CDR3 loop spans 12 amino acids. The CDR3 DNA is TGTGCCAGCAGCTTACACACAGATACGCAATATTTT. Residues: CASSLHTDTQYF.

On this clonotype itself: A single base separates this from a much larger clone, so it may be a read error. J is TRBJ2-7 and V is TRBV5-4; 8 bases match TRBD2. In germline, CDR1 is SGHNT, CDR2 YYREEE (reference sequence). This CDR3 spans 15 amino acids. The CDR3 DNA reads TGTGCCAGCAGCTTGGGGCTAGCGGGCTCCTACGAGCACTACTTC. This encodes CASSLGLAGSYEHYF.

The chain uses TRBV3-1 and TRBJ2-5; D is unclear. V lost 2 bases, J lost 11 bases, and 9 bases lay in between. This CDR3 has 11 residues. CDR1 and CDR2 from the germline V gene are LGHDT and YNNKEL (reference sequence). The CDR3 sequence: CASSQSYWQYF. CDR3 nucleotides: TGTGCCAGCAGCCAATCGTACTGGCAGTACTTC.

DNA for the CDR3: TGTGCCAGCAGGGGTCTTGCGGGGTTGGGCACAGATACGCAGTATTTT. It is translated as CASRGLAGLGTDTQYF. The gene calls are TRBV4-2 and TRBJ2-3; perhaps TRBD2 as D (6 bases). Germline CDR1 reads LGHNA; CDR2 reads YNFKEQ. The CDR3 length is 16 residues. Trimming shortened V by 6 bases and J by 1 base, and 17 bases separated the two germline ends.

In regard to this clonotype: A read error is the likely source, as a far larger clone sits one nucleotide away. The CDR3 DNA reads as TGCGCCAGCAGTCTTGGACAGCAAGGGACCCAGTACTTC. This sequence encodes CASSLGQQGTQYF. This sequence joins TRBV5-1 and TRBJ2-5; D perhaps matches TRBD1 (6 bases). Germline V CDR1 and CDR2: SGHRS, YFSETQ. This CDR3 is 13 amino acids long.

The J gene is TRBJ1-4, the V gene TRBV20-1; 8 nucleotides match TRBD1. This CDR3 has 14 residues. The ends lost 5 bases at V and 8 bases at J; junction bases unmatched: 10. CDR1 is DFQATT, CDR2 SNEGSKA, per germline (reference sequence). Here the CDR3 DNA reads TGCAGTGCTCGTATAGGACAGGGCGGAGAAAAACTGTTTTTT. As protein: CSARIGQGGEKLFF.

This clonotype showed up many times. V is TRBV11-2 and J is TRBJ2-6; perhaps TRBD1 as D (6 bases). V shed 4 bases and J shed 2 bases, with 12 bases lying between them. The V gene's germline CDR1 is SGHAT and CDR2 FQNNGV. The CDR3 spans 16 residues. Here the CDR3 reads CASSSPGTTGANVLTF. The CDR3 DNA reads TGTGCCAGCAGCTCCCCCGGGACAACTGGGGCCAACGTCCTGACTTTC.

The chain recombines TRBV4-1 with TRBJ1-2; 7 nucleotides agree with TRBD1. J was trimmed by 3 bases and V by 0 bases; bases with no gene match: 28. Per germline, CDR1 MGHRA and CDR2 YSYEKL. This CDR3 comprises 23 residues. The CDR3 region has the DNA TGCGCCAGCAGCCAAGATCGGGGGGTTGGGACAGATACGCAGGGATTTCGGCACTATGGCTACACCTTC. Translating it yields CASSQDRGVGTDTQGFRHYGYTF.

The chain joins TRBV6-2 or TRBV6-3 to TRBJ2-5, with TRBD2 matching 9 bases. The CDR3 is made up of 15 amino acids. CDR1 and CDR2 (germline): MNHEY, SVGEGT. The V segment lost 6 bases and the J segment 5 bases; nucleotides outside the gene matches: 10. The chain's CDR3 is CASSVVSSGAETQYF. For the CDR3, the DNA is TGTGCCAGCAGCGTAGTATCTAGCGGGGCCGAGACCCAGTACTTC.

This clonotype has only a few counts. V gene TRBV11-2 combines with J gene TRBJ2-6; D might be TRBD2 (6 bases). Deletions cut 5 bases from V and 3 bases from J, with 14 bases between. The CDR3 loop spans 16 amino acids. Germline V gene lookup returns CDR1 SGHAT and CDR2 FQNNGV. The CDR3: CASSPGTLSGANVLTF. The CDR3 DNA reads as TGTGCCAGCAGCCCTGGGACTCTTAGTGGGGCCAACGTCCTGACTTTC.

CDR3 DNA sequence: TGCAGTGCTATGCTAGCGGGCACTACCTTCTACGAGCAGTACTTC. Translating it yields CSAMLAGTTFYEQYF. The chain couples TRBV20-1 to TRBJ2-7; the match to TRBD2 covers 8 bases. Germline V lookup: CDR1 DFQATT, CDR2 SNEGSKA (reference sequence). Germline trimming cut 4 bases from V and 3 bases from J; bases unmatched to any gene: 11. This CDR3 has 15 amino acids.

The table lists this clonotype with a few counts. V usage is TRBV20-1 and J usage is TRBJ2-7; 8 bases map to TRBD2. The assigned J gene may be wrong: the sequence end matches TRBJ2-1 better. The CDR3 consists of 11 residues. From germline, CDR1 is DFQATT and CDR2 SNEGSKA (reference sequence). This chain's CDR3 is CSAGRGDEQFF. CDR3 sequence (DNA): TGCAGTGCCGGGAGGGGTGATGAGCAGTTCTTC.

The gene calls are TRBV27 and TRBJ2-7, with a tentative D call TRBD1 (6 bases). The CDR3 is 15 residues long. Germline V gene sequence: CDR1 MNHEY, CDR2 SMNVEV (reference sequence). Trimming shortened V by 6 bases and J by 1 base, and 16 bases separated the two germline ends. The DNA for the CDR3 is TGTGCCAGCAGGCCCCGACAGGCCCTATCCTACGAGCAGTACTTC. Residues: CASRPRQALSYEQYF.

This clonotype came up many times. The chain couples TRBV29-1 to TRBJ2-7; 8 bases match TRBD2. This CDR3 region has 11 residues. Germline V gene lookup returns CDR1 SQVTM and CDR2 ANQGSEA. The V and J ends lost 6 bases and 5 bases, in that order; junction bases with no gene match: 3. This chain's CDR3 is CSVTSADEQYF. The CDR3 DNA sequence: TGCAGCGTGACTAGCGCAGACGAGCAGTACTTC.

This chain's CDR3 is CATSRGTGGALDTEAFF. As DNA, the CDR3 is TGTGCCACCAGCAGGGGGACAGGGGGCGCGTTGGACACTGAAGCTTTCTTT. This chain uses TRBV15 with TRBJ1-1; 12 bases match TRBD1. The CDR3 extends over 17 amino acids. V lost 3 bases and J lost 3; bases outside the gene matches: 8. Germline CDR1 LNHNV, CDR2 YYDKDF (reference sequence).

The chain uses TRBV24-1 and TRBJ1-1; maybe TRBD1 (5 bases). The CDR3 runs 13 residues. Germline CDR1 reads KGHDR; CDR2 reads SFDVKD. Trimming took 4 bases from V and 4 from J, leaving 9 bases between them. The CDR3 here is CATSDPGFTEAFF. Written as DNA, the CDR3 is TGTGCCACCAGTGACCCAGGGTTCACTGAAGCTTTCTTT.

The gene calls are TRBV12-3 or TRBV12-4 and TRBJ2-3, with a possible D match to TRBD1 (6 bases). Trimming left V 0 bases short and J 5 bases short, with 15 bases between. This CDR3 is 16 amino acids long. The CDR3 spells CASSLAGHAAIDTQYF. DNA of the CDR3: TGTGCCAGCAGTTTAGCGGGACATGCAGCCATAGATACGCAGTATTTT.

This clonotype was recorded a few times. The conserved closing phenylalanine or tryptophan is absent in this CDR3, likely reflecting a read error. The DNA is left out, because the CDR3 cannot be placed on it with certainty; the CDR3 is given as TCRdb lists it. CDR3 protein: CASSRNDRGL. The chain employs TRBV5-8 and TRBJ1-2; no check of the table's D call, TRBD1, against the DNA was made. The CDR3 is 10 amino acids in total, end residues counted. The germline CDR1 and CDR2 sequences are SGHTS and YDEGEE.

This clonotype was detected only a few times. The chain's CDR3 is CASSQDLSPAREQYF. The CDR3 nucleotides read TGTGCCAGCAGCCAAGATCTTTCCCCTGCCCGGGAGCAGTATTTT. The chain carries TRBV3-1 and TRBJ2-3; D is perhaps TRBD2 (5 bases). CDR1 and CDR2 (germline): LGHDT, YNNKEL (reference sequence). The CDR3 is 15 residues long. The V end was cut by 0 bases, the J end by 11 bases, with 18 bases between.

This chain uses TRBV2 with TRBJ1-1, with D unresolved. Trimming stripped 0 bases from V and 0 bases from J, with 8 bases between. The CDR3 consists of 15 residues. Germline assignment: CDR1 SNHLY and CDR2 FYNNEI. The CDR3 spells CASSEARRMNTEAFF. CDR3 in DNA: TGTGCCAGCAGTGAAGCTCGCAGAATGAACACTGAAGCTTTCTTT.

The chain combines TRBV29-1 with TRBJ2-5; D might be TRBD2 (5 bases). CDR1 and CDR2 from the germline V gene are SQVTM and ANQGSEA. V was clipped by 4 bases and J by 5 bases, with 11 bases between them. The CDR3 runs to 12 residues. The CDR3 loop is CSVGKGEETQYF. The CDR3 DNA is TGCAGCGTTGGGAAGGGAGAGGAGACCCAGTACTTC.

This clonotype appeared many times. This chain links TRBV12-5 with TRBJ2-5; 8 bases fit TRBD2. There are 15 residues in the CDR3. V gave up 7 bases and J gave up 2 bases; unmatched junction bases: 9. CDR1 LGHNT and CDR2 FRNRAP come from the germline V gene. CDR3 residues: CASAAGIAGQETQYF. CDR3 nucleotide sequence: TGTGCTAGTGCCGCTGGAATAGCGGGACAAGAGACCCAGTACTTC.

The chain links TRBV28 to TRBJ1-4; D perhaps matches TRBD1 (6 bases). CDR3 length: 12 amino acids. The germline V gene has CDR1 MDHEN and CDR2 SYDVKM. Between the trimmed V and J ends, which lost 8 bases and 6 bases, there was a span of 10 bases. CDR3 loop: CASQSGDEKLFF. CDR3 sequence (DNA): TGTGCCAGCCAATCAGGGGATGAAAAACTGTTTTTT.

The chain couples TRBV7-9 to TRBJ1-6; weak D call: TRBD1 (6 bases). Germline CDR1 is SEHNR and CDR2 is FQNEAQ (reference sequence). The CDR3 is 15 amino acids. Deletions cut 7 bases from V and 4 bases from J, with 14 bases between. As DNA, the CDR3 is TGTGCCAGCACCAAGTCAGGGGCATATAATTCACCCCTCCACTTT. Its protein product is CASTKSGAYNSPLHF. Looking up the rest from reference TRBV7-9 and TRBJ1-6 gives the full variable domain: DTGVSQNPRHKITKRGQNVTFRCDPISEHNRLYWYRQTLGQGPEFLTYFQNEAQLEKSRLLSDRFSAERPKGSFSTLEIQRTEQGDSAMYLCASTKSGAYNSPLHFGNGTRLTVT.

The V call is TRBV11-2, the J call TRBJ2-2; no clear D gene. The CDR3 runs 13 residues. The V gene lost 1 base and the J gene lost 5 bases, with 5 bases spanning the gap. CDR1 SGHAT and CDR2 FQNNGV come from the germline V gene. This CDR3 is CASSLVLTGELFF. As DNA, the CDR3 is TGTGCCAGCAGCTTAGTACTTACCGGGGAGCTGTTTTTT.

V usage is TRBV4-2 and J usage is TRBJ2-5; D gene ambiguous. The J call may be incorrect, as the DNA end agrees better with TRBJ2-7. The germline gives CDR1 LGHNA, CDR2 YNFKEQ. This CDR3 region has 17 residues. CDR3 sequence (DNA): TGTGCCAGCAGCCAAGATCTAACGGCGGACGGGCCCTACGAGCAGTACTTC. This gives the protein CASSQDLTADGPYEQYF.